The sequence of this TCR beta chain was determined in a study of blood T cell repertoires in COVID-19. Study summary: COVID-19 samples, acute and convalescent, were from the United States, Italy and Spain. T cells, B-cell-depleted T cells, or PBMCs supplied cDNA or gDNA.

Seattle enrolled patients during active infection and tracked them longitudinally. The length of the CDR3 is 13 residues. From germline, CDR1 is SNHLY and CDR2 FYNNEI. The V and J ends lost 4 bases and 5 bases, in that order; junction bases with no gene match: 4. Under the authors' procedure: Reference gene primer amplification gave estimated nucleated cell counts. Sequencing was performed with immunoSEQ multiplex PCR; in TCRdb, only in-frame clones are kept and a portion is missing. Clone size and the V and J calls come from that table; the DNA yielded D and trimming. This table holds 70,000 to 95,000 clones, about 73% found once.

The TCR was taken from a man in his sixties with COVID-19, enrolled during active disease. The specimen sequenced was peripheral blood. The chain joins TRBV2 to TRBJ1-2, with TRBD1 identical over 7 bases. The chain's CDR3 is CASSADRTYGYTF. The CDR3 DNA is TGTGCCAGCAGTGCGGACAGGACGTATGGCTACACCTTC.